The rows below give T cell receptor beta chains drawn from one sample of a study of T cell repertoires in cytomegalovirus infection. MiXCR was run by TCRdb on the reads, yielding one entry per CDR3 protein. Of fewer than 900,000 distinct CDR3 sequences listed, around 29% are singletons. These receptors have no known antigen. The source material was cultured CD8+ T cells from PBMCs, sampled from culture after CMV antigen stimulation. The source is a human donor in good health (CMV status not recorded). Some clones in this sample may be carry-over from other donors' samples. Each CDR3 is given with its conserved first and last residue. D genes are given only for firm matches. Clone size is not always given. Where it is, it says once, few, many or a class for expanded clones.

>TRBJ2-2|many|NA|TRBV4-1
TGCGCCAGCAGCTTTACGACGGGGACAAGGGGCGGCACCGGGGAGCTGTTTTTT
CASSFTTGTRGGTGELFF
>TRBJ1-1|NA|TRBD1|TRBV2
TGTGCCAGCATCGACAGGGAGAACACTGAAGCTTTCTTT
CASIDRENTEAFF
>TRBJ1-6|NA|NA|TRBV18
TGTGCCAGCTCACCACCTGTGACGGCCGGTAATTCACCCCTCCACTTT
CASSPPVTAGNSPLHF
>TRBJ2-2|NA|NA|TRBV6-2/TRBV6-3
TGTGCCAGCAGTTACTCGTCACTAACGAACACCGGGGAGCTGTTTTTT
CASSYSSLTNTGELFF
>TRBJ1-6|NA|NA|TRBV15
TGTGCCACCAGCAGAACCGGGGGGGCGAATTCACCCCTCCACTTT
CATSRTGGANSPLHF
>TRBJ2-1|few|NA|TRBV7-2
TGTGCCAGCAGCCTAAGCCGGAGCGGGGAGCAGTTCTTC
CASSLSRSGEQFF
>TRBJ2-3|NA|TRBD1|TRBV6-1
TGTGCCAGCTACTCAAGGGGGGACAGGAGCACAGATACGCAGTATTTT
CASYSRGDRSTDTQYF
>TRBJ1-4|NA|TRBD1|TRBV13
TGTGCCAGCAGCGGGGGAAGGGGGCCGGGCGAAAAACTGTTTTTT
CASSGGRGPGEKLFF
>TRBJ1-2|NA|TRBD1|TRBV27
TGTGCCAGCCGCCCAGACAGGGTTGACTCTGGCTACACCTTC
CASRPDRVDSGYTF
>TRBJ2-3|few|NA|TRBV2
TGTGCCAGCAGTGGATGGGTCTCTAGCACAGATACGCAGTATTTT
CASSGWVSSTDTQYF
>TRBJ2-1|NA|TRBD2|TRBV4-1
TGCGCCAGCAGCCAAGATGCGGGGGGGCCGGATGAGCAGTTCTTC
CASSQDAGGPDEQFF
>TRBJ2-7|NA|TRBD1|TRBV14
TGTGCCAGCAGTCCCGCCGGACAGGGGCGCATCGAGCAGTACTTC
CASSPAGQGRIEQYF
>TRBJ1-4|NA|NA|TRBV6-6
TGTGCCAGCAGTGCCTCCGGACAAGAGGAAAAACTGTTTTTT
CASSASGQEEKLFF
>TRBJ1-1|NA|NA|TRBV29-1
TGCAGCGTTGACCCCACGGAGGGCGGGAACACTGAAGCTTTCTTT
CSVDPTEGGNTEAFF
>TRBJ1-5|NA|TRBD1|TRBV19
TGTGCCAGTAGTTCCGAGGAGAACAGGGGCTATAGCAATCAGCCCCAGCATTTT
CASSSEENRGYSNQPQHF
>TRBJ1-2|NA|TRBD1|TRBV19
TGTGCCAGTATTGGACAGGGGGCGACTAACTATGGCTACACCTTC
CASIGQGATNYGYTF
>TRBJ1-1|NA|NA|TRBV20-1
TGCAGTGCTAGACCTTACAGAGAGAACACTGAAGCTTTCTTT
CSARPYRENTEAFF
>TRBJ1-1|few|NA|TRBV27
TGTGCCAGCAGTCCGCCGGGGTGGGGGAGGAACACTGAAGCTTTCTTT
CASSPPGWGRNTEAFF
>TRBJ2-1|few|NA|TRBV4-3
TGCGCCAGCAGCCAATTGGTTAGCTCCTACAATGAGCAGTTCTTC
CASSQLVSSYNEQFF
>TRBJ2-3|few|NA|TRBV27
TGTGCCAGCAGTTTATTGGGCCCAGATACGCAGTATTTT
CASSLLGPDTQYF
>TRBJ2-7|NA|NA|TRBV7-6
TGTGCCAGCAGCTTACCAAACCTCTCCTACGAGCAGTACTTC
CASSLPNLSYEQYF
>TRBJ1-1|few|TRBD1|TRBV11-3
TGTGCCAGCAGACAGCTGGGACAGGGAAACTTTGGAGCCGAGAACACTGAAGCTTTCTTT
CASRQLGQGNFGAENTEAFF
>TRBJ1-2|NA|NA|TRBV25-1
TGTGCCAGCAGGGGGGGCGGGCAGGGCATCTCTACCGGTGGCTACACCTTC
CASRGGGQGISTGGYTF
>TRBJ2-3|NA|TRBD2|TRBV7-3
TGTGCCAGCAGCTCCGGACTAGCGAGGGGAGATACGCAGTATTTT
CASSSGLARGDTQYF
>TRBJ2-3|many|NA|TRBV7-9
TGTGCCAGCAGCCCCCGGGTAGCGAGAACCACAGATACGCAGTATTTT
CASSPRVARTTDTQYF
>TRBJ1-1|NA|NA|TRBV18
TGTGCCAGCTCAACCTCGCTCGTCCGCAAAGCTTTCTTT
CASSTSLVRKAFF
>TRBJ2-5|NA|NA|TRBV7-9
TGTGCCAGCAACCCCCGACCGGGCCCAGGGGAGACCCAGTACTTC
CASNPRPGPGETQYF
>TRBJ2-2|NA|NA|TRBV10-3
TGTGCCATCAGTGAGTCCGCAGGGAACACCGGGGAGCTGTTTTTT
CAISESAGNTGELFF
>TRBJ2-5|NA|NA|TRBV11-2
TGTGCCAGCAGCTCAATCCGGGCCCACACAGACCAGTACTTC
CASSSIRAHTDQYF
>TRBJ2-3|NA|NA|TRBV7-4
TGTGCCAGCAGCCCGGCCGCAGGCACAGATACGCAGTATTTT
CASSPAAGTDTQYF
>TRBJ1-2|few|NA|TRBV3-1
TGTGCCAGCAGCCAAGAAGGAGTTCGGGGGGAGAGGAGTGGCTACACCTTC
CASSQEGVRGERSGYTF
>TRBJ2-1|NA|NA|TRBV7-6
TGTGCCAGCAGCTTAAAAATTCAGGTGGGGTACAATGAGCAGTTCTTC
CASSLKIQVGYNEQFF
>TRBJ1-1|NA|NA|TRBV5-5
TGTGCCAGCAGCTTGTGGGCAGGTCCTGAAGCTTTCTTT
CASSLWAGPEAFF
>TRBJ2-5|once|NA|TRBV7-4
TGTGCCAGCAGCGGGGGTACAGCGGACGGGGAGACCCAGTACTTC
CASSGGTADGETQYF
>TRBJ1-5|few|NA|TRBV28
TGTGCCAGCATGAACAATCAGCCCCAGCATTTT
CASMNNQPQHF
>TRBJ2-3|NA|TRBD1|TRBV11-3
TGTGCCAGCAGCCCCGGGACAGGGACTCCCGATACGCAGTATTTT
CASSPGTGTPDTQYF
>TRBJ1-3|NA|NA|TRBV12-3/TRBV12-4
TGTGCCAGCAGTTTCCTCCCGTCCCAAGCTTTATACAGCGGCTCTGGAAACACCATATATTTT
CASSFLPSQALYSGSGNTIYF
>TRBJ1-2|NA|TRBD1|TRBV7-9
TGTGCCAGCAGCTTGGGGGACAGGGGGCCCGCCCGGGTGCGTGGCTACACCTTC
CASSLGDRGPARVRGYTF
>TRBJ2-3|NA|NA|TRBV4-1
TGCGCCAGCACCGCCAAGATAGCAGGGAGTGCAGATACGCAGTATTTT
CASTAKIAGSADTQYF
>TRBJ1-4|few|NA|TRBV7-9
TGTGCCAGCAGCTTTGGAGAGTGGGAAAAACTGTTTTTT
CASSFGEWEKLFF
>TRBJ2-1|NA|NA|TRBV12-3/TRBV12-4
TGTGCCAGCAGTTTTGGACAGATTTACAATGAGCAGTTCTTC
CASSFGQIYNEQFF
>TRBJ2-1|NA|NA|TRBV20-1
TGCAGTGCTAAGGGGTTATTCTACAATGAGCAGTTCTTC
CSAKGLFYNEQFF
>TRBJ2-7|NA|NA|TRBV27
TGTGCCAGCAGTTTCACAGGGTATAGCGAGCAGTACTTC
CASSFTGYSEQYF
>TRBJ2-1|NA|NA|TRBV24-1
TGTGCCACCAGTGATTTCAGACTGGGCCTCTACAATGAGCAGTTCTTC
CATSDFRLGLYNEQFF
>TRBJ1-2|NA|NA|TRBV12-3/TRBV12-4
TGTGCCAGCAGTTTCATCGACAGGCCGTTCAACTATGGCTACACCTTC
CASSFIDRPFNYGYTF
>TRBJ2-3|few|NA|TRBV12-3/TRBV12-4
TGTGCCAGCAGTTTTAGTCCTGGACAGATCACAGATACGCAGTATTTT
CASSFSPGQITDTQYF
>TRBJ1-1|few|NA|TRBV11-1
TGTGCCAGCAGCTTTTTATCAGGGGCAGATGAAGCTTTCTTT
CASSFLSGADEAFF
>TRBJ1-2|NA|NA|TRBV6-5
TGTGCCAGCAGTTACTCGATCTCTGGGCTGGATGGCTACACCTTC
CASSYSISGLDGYTF
>TRBJ1-3|many|NA|TRBV7-2
TGTGCCAGCAGCTTAGAAACGGCCGGGCGTGGAAACACCATATATTTT
CASSLETAGRGNTIYF
>TRBJ2-6|NA|NA|TRBV2
TGTGCCAGCAGTGAAGCCGAATCTGGGGCCAACGTCCTGACTTTC
CASSEAESGANVLTF
>TRBJ1-1|NA|NA|TRBV19
TGTGCCAGTAGTGCCCGGGGGTCCCTTATGAACACTGAAGCTTTCTTT
CASSARGSLMNTEAFF
>TRBJ2-2|NA|NA|TRBV5-1
TGCGCCAGCAGCCCGATTATGGGGGGCATCACCGGGGAGCTGTTTTTT
CASSPIMGGITGELFF
>TRBJ1-3|many|NA|TRBV20-1
TGCAGTGCTAGCCCCCCCAGGGTTACTGGAAACACCATATATTTT
CSASPPRVTGNTIYF
>TRBJ1-5|few|NA|TRBV19
TGTGCCAGTAGTCCCAGCCCAAATCAGCCCCAGCATTTT
CASSPSPNQPQHF
>TRBJ2-1|NA|NA|TRBV19
TGTGCCAGTAGTACTCTTATTGGGAATGAGCAGTTCTTC
CASSTLIGNEQFF
>TRBJ2-1|NA|TRBD1|TRBV7-9
TGTGCCAGTCCGGGACAGGGGGCCAATGAGCAGTTCTTC
CASPGQGANEQFF